One T cell receptor beta chain is described in this entry. Its antigen is not identified. The data are from a study of cytomegalovirus exposure and HLA in healthy donors. Study observations and caveats: As confirmed in vitro, three CMV-associated chains were specific for CMV antigens. TCR association rates varied by HLA locus in a later analysis, with DRB1 highest and HLA-C lowest. Across donors, sequencing depth was assumed by presence/absence analyses to be roughly uniform.

The PCR employed 60 Vbeta primers together with 13 Jbeta primers. Profiled with immunoSEQ multiplex PCR; TCRdb holds only in-frame clones, not every one. The listing contains about 140,000 clones. This TCR was sampled from a man in his forties in good health and CMV-seronegative. What was sequenced was PBMCs.

The CDR3 protein is CASTGDTANTEAFF. CDR3 DNA: TGTGCCAGCACCGGGGACACGGCGAACACTGAAGCTTTCTTT. The chain is built from TRBV5-6 and TRBJ1-1, with a weak D call TRBD1 (6 bases). Trimming shortened V by 6 bases and J by 1 base, and 13 bases separated the two germline ends. Germline V gene lookup returns CDR1 SGHDT and CDR2 YYEEEE. CDR3 length equals 14 residues.